Listed below are T cell receptor beta chains from one sample, sequenced in a study of blood T cell repertoires in COVID-19. Profiled with immunoSEQ multiplex PCR; TCRdb holds only in-frame clones, not every one. The sample has about 95,000 clones, around 81% seen once. The sequenced sample consisted of peripheral blood. These receptors originate from a man older than 75 with COVID-19, enrolled during active disease. Both conserved end residues are part of each CDR3. Each record gives: V gene, D gene, J gene, clone size, CDR3 length, CDR3 DNA, CDR3 protein. D genes are given only for firm matches. Expanded clones are given a class, and other clones once, few, many or no size at all.

TRBV5-1,TRBD1,TRBJ2-7,NA,14,TGCGCCAGCAGCAATGGACAGGGGTCTTTCGAGCAGTACTTC,CASSNGQGSFEQYF
TRBV29-1,NA,TRBJ2-3,NA,14,TGCAGCGACCAGAGGGCTGCTAGCACAGATACGCAGTATTTT,CSDQRAASTDTQYF
TRBV19,TRBD1,TRBJ1-4,NA,15,TGTGCCAGTAGTACCCTACAGGGGTATAATGAAAAACTGTTTTTT,CASSTLQGYNEKLFF
TRBV7-3,TRBD2,TRBJ2-1,NA,18,TGTGCCAGCAGCCTCCGCGCGGGGGGGCCAGGTATAAACAATGAGCAGTTCTTC,CASSLRAGGPGINNEQFF
TRBV11-3,NA,TRBJ1-5,NA,17,TGTGCCAGCAGCTTAGGGCAGGGAGGTCGGAACAATCAGCCCCAGCATTTT,CASSLGQGGRNNQPQHF
TRBV6-5,TRBD1,TRBJ1-2,NA,15,TGTGCCAGCACTACTCTGAGACAGGGCCGCTATGGCTACACCTTC,CASTTLRQGRYGYTF
TRBV19,NA,TRBJ2-5,NA,17,TGTGCCAGTAGCATGTCGGTTAACTTAGCGGTCCAAGAGACCCAGTACTTC,CASSMSVNLAVQETQYF
TRBV7-9,NA,TRBJ1-2,NA,13,TGTGCCAGCAGCTTAGCGCAGAAGTATGGCTACACCTTC,CASSLAQKYGYTF
TRBV5-1,NA,TRBJ2-7,NA,15,TGCGCCAGCAGCTCCGGACAGTCGAGCTCCTACGAGCAGTACTTC,CASSSGQSSSYEQYF
TRBV10-3,NA,TRBJ2-5,NA,15,TGTGCCATCAGTGGGGCCCTAGGGGGTCAAGAGACCCAGTACTTC,CAISGALGGQETQYF
TRBV18,NA,TRBJ2-5,NA,15,TGTGCCAGCTCACCTCGGAGTAGCTCCCAAGAGACCCAGTACTTC,CASSPRSSSQETQYF
TRBV5-6,NA,TRBJ2-5,NA,13,TGTGCCAGCAGCTTGAAGGGAGCAGAGACCCAGTACTTC,CASSLKGAETQYF
TRBV2,TRBD1,TRBJ2-5,NA,14,TGTGCCAGCAGAACATCAGGGGGAAGTGAGACCCAGTACTTC,CASRTSGGSETQYF
TRBV5-6,TRBD1,TRBJ1-2,NA,16,TGTGCCAGCAGCCCCCTGGGAAGGGGGCCTAACTATGGCTACACCTTC,CASSPLGRGPNYGYTF
TRBV7-9,NA,TRBJ1-4,few,12,TGTGCCAGCAGCTTAGTACAGGAAAAACTGTTTTTT,CASSLVQEKLFF
TRBV30,TRBD1,TRBJ2-7,NA,13,TGTGCCTGGAGATCGACAGGGCGGAGCGAGCAGTACTTC,CAWRSTGRSEQYF
TRBV3-1/TRBV3-2,TRBD1,TRBJ1-1,NA,15,TGTGCCAGCAGTCATTCCGGGACAGGGAACACTGAAGCTTTCTTT,CASSHSGTGNTEAFF
TRBV15,NA,TRBJ2-7,NA,17,TGTGCCACCAGCAGAGATTTTCGACAGGTGGTCCCCTACGAGCAGTACTTC,CATSRDFRQVVPYEQYF
TRBV7-2,TRBD1,TRBJ2-1,NA,15,TGTGCCAGCAGCAAATATCCGGGACAGGGGAATGAGCAGTTCTTC,CASSKYPGQGNEQFF
TRBV7-9,TRBD2,TRBJ2-7,NA,14,TGTGCCAGCAGCCCGGGACTAGCGGGAGGGGGGCAGTACTTC,CASSPGLAGGGQYF
TRBV7-3,TRBD1,TRBJ1-2,NA,15,TGTGCCAGCAGCCCCCGACAGGGTCCCAACTATGGCTACACCTTC,CASSPRQGPNYGYTF
TRBV6-2/TRBV6-3,TRBD2,TRBJ2-3,NA,20,TGTGCCAGCAGTTTCGACCGGGACTACGATGAGTATAGGCACACAGATACGCAGTATTTT,CASSFDRDYDEYRHTDTQYF
TRBV14,TRBD1,TRBJ1-3,NA,15,TGTGCCAGCAGCCGACAGACAGGGAGAGGAAACACCATATATTTT,CASSRQTGRGNTIYF
TRBV28,NA,TRBJ2-7,NA,13,TGTGCCAGCAGTTTAAACTACGGCTACGAGCAGTACTTC,CASSLNYGYEQYF
TRBV10-3,TRBD1,TRBJ1-1,NA,18,TGTGCCATCAGTGGTAGGGACAGGGGCTTTTCTAGGGACACTGAAGCTTTCTTT,CAISGRDRGFSRDTEAFF
TRBV7-2,TRBD2,TRBJ2-5,NA,14,TGTGCCAGCTTACTAGCGGGAGGCCAAGAGACCCAGTACTTC,CASLLAGGQETQYF
TRBV29-1,NA,TRBJ1-3,NA,13,TGCAGCGTTGAAGGCCAAAGCGGAGACACCATATATTTT,CSVEGQSGDTIYF
TRBV30,TRBD2,TRBJ2-5,few,13,TGTGCCTGGAATAGGGATAGCGGGGGGACCCAGTACTTC,CAWNRDSGGTQYF
TRBV7-3,TRBD1,TRBJ2-3,NA,15,TGTGCCAGCAGCTGGACAGGGGATCGGGGAGATACGCAGTATTTT,CASSWTGDRGDTQYF
TRBV7-9,TRBD2,TRBJ2-3,NA,16,TGTGCCAGCAGCAGTACTAGCGGGGGAGTCACAGATACGCAGTATTTT,CASSSTSGGVTDTQYF
TRBV10-3,NA,TRBJ1-5,NA,14,TGTGCCATCAGTGCAGGGGTTGTGGGTCAGCCCCAGCATTTT,CAISAGVVGQPQHF
TRBV6-5,NA,TRBJ2-2,NA,14,TGTGCCAGCAGTTTCGTACAGGGAGCCGGGGAGCTGTTTTTT,CASSFVQGAGELFF
TRBV7-7,TRBD2,TRBJ2-3,NA,15,TGTGCCAGCAGCGAAGGACTAGCTTTTACAGATACGCAGTATTTT,CASSEGLAFTDTQYF
TRBV10-3,TRBD1,TRBJ1-4,NA,16,TGTGCCATCAGTGAGGCACAGGGGGCAACTAATGAAAAACTGTTTTTT,CAISEAQGATNEKLFF